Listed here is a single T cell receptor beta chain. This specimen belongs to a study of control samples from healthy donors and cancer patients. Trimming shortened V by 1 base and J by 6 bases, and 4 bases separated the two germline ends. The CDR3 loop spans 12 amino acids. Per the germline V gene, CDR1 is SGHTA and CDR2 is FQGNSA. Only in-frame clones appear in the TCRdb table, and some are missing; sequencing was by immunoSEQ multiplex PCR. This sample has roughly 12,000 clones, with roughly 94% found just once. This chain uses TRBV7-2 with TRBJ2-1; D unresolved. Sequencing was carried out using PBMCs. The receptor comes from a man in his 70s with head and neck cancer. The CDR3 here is CASSLGVNEQFF. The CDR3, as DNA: TGTGCCAGCAGCTTAGGGGTCAATGAGCAGTTCTTC. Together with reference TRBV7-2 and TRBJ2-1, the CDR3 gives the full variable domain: GAGVSQSPSNKVTEKGKDVELRCDPISGHTALYWYRQSLGQGLEFLIYFQGNSAPDKSGLPSDRFSAERTGGSVSTLTIQRTQQEDSAVYLCASSLGVNEQFFGPGTRLTVL.